This TCR beta chain was profiled in a study of patients and donors after allogeneic stem cell transplantation. Each CDR3 protein is one row after TCRdb ran MiXCR on the RT-PCR reads. The table has 920,000 or so distinct CDR3 sequences, over 15% seen once. The clonotype was recovered from a human donor who was either an allogeneic HSCT recipient or a stem cell or donor lymphocyte infusion donor (not recorded which). It is not recorded whose cells these are; they may come from a transplant donor. What was sequenced was blood, either unsorted or a sorted T cell fraction (not recorded which).

The CDR3 region has the DNA TGTGCCAGCAGCCAAGAGGGACTAGCGGGAGAGAATGAGCAGTTCTTC. The encoded protein is CASSQEGLAGENEQFF. The chain has TRBV3-1 and TRBJ2-1; TRBD2 matches at 14 bases. V shed 0 bases and J 7 bases; nucleotides not matched to a gene: 2. This CDR3 is built from 16 residues. The germline V gene encodes CDR1 LGHDT and CDR2 YNNKEL (reference sequence).